The 21 T cell receptor beta chains below all came from one sample that was sequenced in a study of response to subunit inactivated influenza vaccine. TCRdb re-called the RT-PCR reads through MiXCR, storing one row per CDR3 protein. In the table there are around 750,000 distinct CDR3 sequences, over 20% of which are singletons. The sample here was PBMCs from blood, taken 5 days after vaccination. The source is a man aged 50 to 59 who received an inactivated influenza vaccine.

In its sample, this clonotype was seen many times. The chain recombines TRBV6-2 or TRBV6-3 with TRBJ2-2; 8 nucleotides align to TRBD2. Per germline, CDR1 MNHEY and CDR2 SVGEGT. The CDR3 extends over 13 amino acids. V dropped 7 bases and J dropped 5; count of bases not matched to a gene: 3. DNA for the CDR3: TGTGCCAGCACGTTAGCGGGAACCGGGGAGCTGTTTTTT. Amino acid sequence: CASTLAGTGELFF.

The sample holds many counts of this clonotype. CDR3 in amino acids: CASSFRQAYEQYF. In nucleotides, the CDR3 is TGTGCCAGCAGCTTCCGTCAGGCCTACGAGCAGTACTTC. The rearrangement links TRBV5-6 to TRBJ2-7; no definite D call. The CDR3 has 13 residues. V was clipped by 2 bases and J by 2 bases, with 8 bases between them. Germline assignment: CDR1 SGHDT and CDR2 YYEEEE.

The genes are TRBV10-3 and TRBJ2-5; 7 positions match TRBD1. V shed 4 bases, J shed 4 bases, and the junction held 3 bases outside the gene matches. The V gene's germline CDR1 is ENHRY and CDR2 SYGVKD. There are 13 residues in the CDR3. CDR3 in amino acids: CAISGQGRETQYF. The CDR3 DNA sequence: TGTGCCATCAGTGGACAGGGAAGAGAGACCCAGTACTTC.

This clonotype has at least ten counts. The V call is TRBV7-2, the J call TRBJ1-3; D is ambiguous. This CDR3 has 12 residues. The V and J ends lost 8 bases and 4 bases respectively, with 9 bases between them. Germline V gene data show CDR1 as SGHTA and CDR2 as FQGNSA. The CDR3 bases are TGTGCCAGCCGGGATCAGGGAAACACCATATATTTT. Translated, it gives CASRDQGNTIYF.

This clonotype appeared once. The rearrangement links TRBV28 to TRBJ2-5; 7 nucleotides line up with TRBD2. The germline V gene has CDR1 MDHEN and CDR2 SYDVKM. V trimming: 8 bases; J trimming: 5 bases; junction bases outside the gene matches: 2. The CDR3 is 11 amino acids. CDR3 bases: TGTGCCAGCCTCGGGGGGGAGACCCAGTACTTC. Its translation is CASLGGETQYF.

The chain combines TRBV15 with TRBJ2-1, with unresolved D. V lost 0 bases and J 0 bases, leaving 12 bases between the germline ends. Germline V gene data show CDR1 as LNHNV and CDR2 as YYDKDF (reference sequence). The CDR3 sequence is 17 residues long. CDR3 residues: CATSRDLLENSYNEQFF. CDR3 DNA: TGTGCCACCAGCAGAGATCTTCTGGAGAACTCCTACAATGAGCAGTTCTTC.

The count of this clonotype is one. Here the CDR3 DNA reads TGTGCCAGCAGTTTAATGGGGGGGCGAGAGCCAAAAGAGACCCAGTACTTC. It codes for CASSLMGGREPKETQYF. The chain uses TRBV28 and TRBJ2-5, with D tentatively TRBD2 (7 bases). The CDR3 loop spans 17 amino acids. V lost 2 bases and J lost 3, with 19 bases in between. CDR1 and CDR2 from the germline V gene are MDHEN and SYDVKM.

This chain joins TRBV15 and TRBJ2-7; D may be TRBD1 (6 bases). CDR1 and CDR2 from the germline V gene are LNHNV and YYDKDF (reference sequence). CDR3 length: 15 residues. Trimming left V 1 base short and J 0 bases short, with 10 bases between. The CDR3 DNA follows: TGTGCCACCAGCAGAGGGGGGACACCCTCCTACGAGCAGTACTTC. This gives the protein CATSRGGTPSYEQYF.

This clonotype was observed a handful of times. This chain uses TRBV20-1 with TRBJ2-1; 8 bases line up with TRBD2. The V and J ends lost 0 bases and 2 bases, in that order; junction bases with no gene match: 9. Germline V gene data show CDR1 as DFQATT and CDR2 as SNEGSKA (reference sequence). The CDR3 runs to 17 residues. The CDR3 here is CSARDWSGSRPYNEQFF. The CDR3 nucleotides read TGCAGTGCTAGAGATTGGAGCGGGAGCAGGCCCTACAATGAGCAGTTCTTC.

There are many counts of this clonotype. DNA for the CDR3: TGCGCCAGCAGCCCGACCACGGGACAGCCAGTTGGCTACACCTTC. Translated, it gives CASSPTTGQPVGYTF. V and J are TRBV5-1 and TRBJ1-2; 7 nucleotides line up with TRBD1. Germline CDR1 is SGHRS and CDR2 is YFSETQ. V lost 4 bases, J lost 7 bases, and 13 bases stayed unmatched. CDR3 length equals 15 residues.

This clonotype was seen only a few times. The chain uses TRBV7-9 and TRBJ2-7; TRBD1 agrees at 11 bases. Looked up from germline, CDR1 is SEHNR and CDR2 is FQNEAQ (reference sequence). The ends lost 5 bases at V and 5 bases at J; junction bases unmatched: 5. The CDR3 runs to 14 residues. DNA of the CDR3: TGTGCCAGCAGCCCGCTGGACAGGGGGCACGAGCAGTACTTC. Translating gives CASSPLDRGHEQYF.

This clonotype was counted many times. The chain combines TRBV29-1 with TRBJ2-5; 7 bases fit TRBD1. Germline V gene sequence: CDR1 SQVTM, CDR2 ANQGSEA. The V and J ends lost 0 bases and 4 bases, in that order; junction bases with no gene match: 14. This CDR3 is 17 amino acids long. The CDR3 DNA reads TGCAGCGTTGAAGACTCCACAGTGACAGGGAGTTTAGAGACCCAGTACTTC. Its translation is CSVEDSTVTGSLETQYF.

This clonotype was counted a few times. The rearrangement links TRBV29-1 to TRBJ1-2; tentative D call: TRBD1 (6 bases). CDR1 SQVTM and CDR2 ANQGSEA come from the germline V gene. Trimming took 7 bases from V and 1 from J, leaving 13 bases between them. The CDR3 runs 13 residues. This CDR3 reads CSAAGDINYGYTF. The CDR3 coding sequence is TGCAGCGCCGCCGGGGACATTAACTATGGCTACACCTTC.

The chain employs TRBV6-5 and TRBJ1-1, with D perhaps matching TRBD1 (6 bases). CDR3 length: 15 amino acids. The germline V gene encodes CDR1 MNHEY and CDR2 SVGAGI. Trimming pared 1 base from V and 4 bases from J, leaving 13 bases between. The CDR3 sequence is CASSYYTGASTEAFF. The CDR3 DNA follows: TGTGCCAGCAGTTACTATACGGGGGCAAGCACTGAAGCTTTCTTT.

This chain links TRBV20-1 with TRBJ2-2; D perhaps matches TRBD2 (6 bases). V was trimmed by 1 base and J by 4 bases, leaving 10 bases between them. CDR3 length: 14 residues. The germline V gene has CDR1 DFQATT and CDR2 SNEGSKA (reference sequence). CDR3 region: CSARGREATGELFF. The CDR3 nucleotides read TGCAGTGCTAGAGGCAGGGAGGCCACCGGGGAGCTGTTTTTT.

There are a few counts of this clonotype. J is TRBJ1-2 and V is TRBV12-3 or TRBV12-4, with TRBD1 matching 9 bases. The CDR3 spans 14 residues. Trimming took 4 bases from V and 8 from J; bases not matched to a gene: 8. The CDR3 DNA reads TGTGCCAGCAGTTCGGCGGGACAGGGTCGGGGCTACACCTTC. It encodes CASSSAGQGRGYTF.

The chain recombines TRBV5-1 with TRBJ1-2; unclear D gene. In germline, CDR1 is SGHRS, CDR2 YFSETQ. The CDR3 is 17 residues long. Trimming removed 4 bases from V and 0 bases from J, with 19 bases in between. CDR3 nucleotide sequence: TGCGCCAGCAGCCTCTCTCGTTTTCAGCCACCTAACTATGGCTACACCTTC. Protein product: CASSLSRFQPPNYGYTF. The complete variable domain, with remaining parts taken from reference TRBV5-1 and TRBJ1-2, reads KAGVTQTPRYLIKTRGQQVTLSCSPISGHRSVSWYQQTPGQGLQFLFEYFSETQRNKGNFPGRFSGRQFSNSRSEMNVSTLELGDSALYLCASSLSRFQPPNYGYTFGSGTRLTVV.

This clonotype was seen at least ten times. V is TRBV6-1 and J is TRBJ2-1, with unresolved D. The germline CDR1 and CDR2 sequences are MNHNS and SASEGT. Between the trimmed V and J ends, which lost 2 bases and 5 bases, there was a span of 10 bases. This CDR3 has 14 residues. This CDR3 is CASSESPGDNEQFF. The CDR3 DNA reads TGTGCCAGCAGTGAATCGCCCGGAGACAATGAGCAGTTCTTC.

The chain couples TRBV7-8 to TRBJ2-1; 8 bases are shared with TRBD2. There are 15 residues in the CDR3. Germline V gene data show CDR1 as SGHVS and CDR2 as FQNEAQ. Trimming removed 1 base from V and 3 bases from J; junction bases left unmatched: 2. The CDR3 loop is CASSLDREGYNEQFF. Written as DNA, the CDR3 is TGTGCCAGCAGCTTAGACCGGGAGGGCTACAATGAGCAGTTCTTC.

CDR3 region: CASKPDRAIEAFF. The CDR3 region has the DNA TGTGCCAGCAAACCGGACAGGGCCATTGAAGCTTTCTTT. The gene calls are TRBV3-1 and TRBJ1-1; 8 bases are shared with TRBD1. Germline V CDR1 and CDR2: LGHDT, YNNKEL (reference sequence). The CDR3 is made up of 13 amino acids. Germline trimming cut 7 bases from V and 7 bases from J; bases unmatched to any gene: 8.

This clonotype was counted a few times. This chain uses TRBV6-5 with TRBJ2-2; 10 bases line up with TRBD1. Germline loops: CDR1 MNHEY, CDR2 SVGAGI. The CDR3 totals 18 residues. Trimming removed 2 bases from V and 4 bases from J; junction bases left unmatched: 10. CDR3 sequence (DNA): TGTGCCAGCAGTTACATGAGACAGGGGGCTTGGGTCACCGGGGAGCTGTTTTTT. As protein: CASSYMRQGAWVTGELFF.